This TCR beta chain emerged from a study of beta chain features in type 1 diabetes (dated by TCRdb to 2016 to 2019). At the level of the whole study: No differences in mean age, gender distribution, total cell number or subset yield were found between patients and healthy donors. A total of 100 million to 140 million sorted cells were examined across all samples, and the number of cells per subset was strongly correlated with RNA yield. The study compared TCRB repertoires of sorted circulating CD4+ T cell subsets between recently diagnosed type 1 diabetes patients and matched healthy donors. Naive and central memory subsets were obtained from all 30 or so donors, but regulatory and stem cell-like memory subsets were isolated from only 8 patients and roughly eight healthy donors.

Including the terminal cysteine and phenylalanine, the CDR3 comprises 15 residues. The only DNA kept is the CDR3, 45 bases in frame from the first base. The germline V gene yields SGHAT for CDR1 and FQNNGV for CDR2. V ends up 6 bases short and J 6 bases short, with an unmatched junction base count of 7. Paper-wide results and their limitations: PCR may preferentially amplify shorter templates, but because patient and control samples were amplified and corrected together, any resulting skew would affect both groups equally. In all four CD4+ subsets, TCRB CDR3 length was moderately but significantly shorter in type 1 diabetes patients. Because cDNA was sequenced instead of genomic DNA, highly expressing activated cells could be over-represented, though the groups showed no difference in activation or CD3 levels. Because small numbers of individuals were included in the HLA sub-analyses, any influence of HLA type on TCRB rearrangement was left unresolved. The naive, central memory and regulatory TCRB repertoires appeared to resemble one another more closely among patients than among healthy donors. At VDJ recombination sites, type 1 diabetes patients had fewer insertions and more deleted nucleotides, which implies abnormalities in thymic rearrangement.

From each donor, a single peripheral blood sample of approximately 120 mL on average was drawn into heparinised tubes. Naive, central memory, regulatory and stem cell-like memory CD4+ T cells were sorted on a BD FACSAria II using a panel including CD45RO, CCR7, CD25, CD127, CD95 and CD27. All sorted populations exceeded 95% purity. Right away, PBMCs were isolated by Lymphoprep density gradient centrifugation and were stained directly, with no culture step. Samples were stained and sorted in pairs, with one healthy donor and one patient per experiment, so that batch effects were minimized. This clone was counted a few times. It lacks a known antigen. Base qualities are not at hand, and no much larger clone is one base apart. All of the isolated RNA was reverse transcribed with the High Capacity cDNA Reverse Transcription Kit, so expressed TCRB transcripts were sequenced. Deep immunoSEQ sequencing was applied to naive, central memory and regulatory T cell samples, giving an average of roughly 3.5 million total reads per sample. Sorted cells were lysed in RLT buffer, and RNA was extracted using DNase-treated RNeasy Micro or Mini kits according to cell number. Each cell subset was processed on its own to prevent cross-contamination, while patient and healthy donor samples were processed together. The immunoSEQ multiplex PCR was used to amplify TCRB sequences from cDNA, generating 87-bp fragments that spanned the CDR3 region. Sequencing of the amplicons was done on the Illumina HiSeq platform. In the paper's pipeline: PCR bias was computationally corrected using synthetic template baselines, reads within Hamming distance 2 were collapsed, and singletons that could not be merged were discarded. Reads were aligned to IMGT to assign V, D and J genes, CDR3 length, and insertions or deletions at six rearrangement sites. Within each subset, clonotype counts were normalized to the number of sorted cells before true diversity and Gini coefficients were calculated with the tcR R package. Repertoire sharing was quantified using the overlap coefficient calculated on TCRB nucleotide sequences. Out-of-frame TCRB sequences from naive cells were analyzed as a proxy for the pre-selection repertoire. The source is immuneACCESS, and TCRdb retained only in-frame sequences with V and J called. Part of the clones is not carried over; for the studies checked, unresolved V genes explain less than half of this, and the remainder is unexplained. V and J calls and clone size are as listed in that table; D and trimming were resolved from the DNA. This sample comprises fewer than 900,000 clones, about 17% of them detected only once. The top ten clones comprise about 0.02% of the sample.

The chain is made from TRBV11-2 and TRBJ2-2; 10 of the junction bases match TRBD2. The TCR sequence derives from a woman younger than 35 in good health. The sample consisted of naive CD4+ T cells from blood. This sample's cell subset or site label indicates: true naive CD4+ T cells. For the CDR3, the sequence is CASRLTGTSAGELFF. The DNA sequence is TGTGCCAGCAGACTCACCGGGACTAGCGCCGGGGAGCTGTTTTTT.